Below are 11 T cell receptor beta chains sequenced from a single sample in a study of T cell changes during pregnancy in multiple sclerosis. Assay: immunoSEQ multiplex PCR; the TCRdb copy retains only in-frame clones and omits some. The repertoire includes tens of thousands of clones, 80% to 95% of them detected once, and 0.39% sits in the top ten. Sequencing was performed on CD4+ T cells from peripheral blood mononuclear cells, taken after pregnancy. Receptor source: a female donor with multiple sclerosis, enrolled in a pregnancy study.

The V gene is TRBV7-8, the J gene TRBJ2-7; a possible D gene is TRBD2 (6 bases). The germline V gene encodes CDR1 SGHVS and CDR2 FQNEAQ. V was cut by 6 bases and J by 3 bases, with 12 bases left in between. This CDR3 comprises 13 residues. CDR3 in amino acids: CASSPNSGYEQYF. The CDR3, as DNA: TGTGCCAGCAGTCCAAATAGCGGCTACGAGCAGTACTTC.

CDR3 region: CASSWGDRGLTDTQYF. The CDR3 nucleotides read TGCGCCAGCAGCTGGGGGGACAGGGGACTTACAGATACGCAGTATTTT. This chain connects TRBV5-1 to TRBJ2-3, with TRBD1 matching over 10 bases. Germline V gene lookup returns CDR1 SGHRS and CDR2 YFSETQ. V gave up 3 bases and J gave up 3 bases; unmatched junction bases: 7. The CDR3 runs 16 residues.

This chain connects TRBV4-1 to TRBJ1-6; 10 positions match TRBD1. Germline lookup yields CDR1 MGHRA and CDR2 YSYEKL. This CDR3 contains 15 residues. Germline trimming cut 3 bases from V and 14 bases from J; bases unmatched to any gene: 10. The CDR3 DNA sequence: TGCGCCAGCAGCCAGACGGGACAGGGGTCAGAGGCCCTCCACTTT. Protein: CASSQTGQGSEALHF.

The rearrangement joins TRBV18 to TRBJ2-3; D may be TRBD2 (7 bases). The CDR3 extends over 15 amino acids. The V gene lost 4 bases and the J gene lost 1 base, with 12 bases spanning the gap. Germline V gene lookup returns CDR1 KGHSH and CDR2 LQKENI. The CDR3: CASSRGGGGTDTQYF. CDR3 in DNA: TGTGCCAGCTCACGAGGGGGGGGTGGCACAGATACGCAGTATTTT.

The chain joins TRBV18 to TRBJ2-2; D ambiguous. CDR1 and CDR2 (germline): KGHSH, LQKENI. The CDR3 consists of 13 residues. Trimming took 2 bases from V and 2 from J, leaving 3 bases between them. The CDR3 protein is CASSPINTGELFF. Written as DNA, the CDR3 is TGTGCCAGCTCACCAATAAACACCGGGGAGCTGTTTTTT.

This clone was seen once. This chain joins TRBV29-1 and TRBJ1-2; 7 bases fit TRBD1. The V and J ends lost 7 bases and 4 bases, in that order; junction bases with no gene match: 9. The CDR3 loop spans 13 amino acids. Germline lookup yields CDR1 SQVTM and CDR2 ANQGSEA. CDR3 nucleotide sequence: TGCAGCGCGAACCGGGACAGCGCCTATGGCTACACCTTC. Its translation: CSANRDSAYGYTF.

V and J are TRBV28 and TRBJ1-2, with no clear D. CDR3 length: 14 amino acids. Germline-derived CDR1 and CDR2 are MDHEN and SYDVKM. V was shortened by 2 bases and J by 5 bases, with 12 bases between the two germline ends. Here the CDR3 DNA reads TGTGCCAGCAGTTTAAGTTCTGATACTTATGGCTACACCTTC. Its protein product is CASSLSSDTYGYTF.

This chain uses TRBV5-4 with TRBJ2-7; a weak D match, TRBD1 (7 bases). V was trimmed by 4 bases and J by 7 bases, leaving 18 bases between them. Germline CDR1 and CDR2: SGHNT and YYREEE (reference sequence). The CDR3 has 14 amino acids. The CDR3 sequence: CASSQRRGRDEQYF. The CDR3 DNA reads as TGTGCCAGCAGCCAAAGGAGGGGGCGCGATGAGCAGTACTTC.

This chain joins TRBV5-1 and TRBJ2-1, with 13 positions matching TRBD2. In germline, CDR1 is SGHRS, CDR2 YFSETQ. V lost 4 bases, J lost 10 bases, and 11 bases stayed unmatched. The CDR3 consists of 16 residues. The CDR3 sequence is CASSLTSGTSGIEQFF. DNA of the CDR3: TGCGCCAGCAGCCTAACGTCCGGGACTAGCGGGATCGAGCAGTTCTTC.

The chain has TRBV9 and TRBJ2-7, with D perhaps TRBD1 (6 bases). Germline CDR1 and CDR2: SGDLS and YYNGEE. V was cut by 3 bases and J by 3 bases, with 10 bases left in between. The CDR3 spans 13 residues. The CDR3 nucleotides are TGTGCCAGCAGCGCAGGGGAGTTCTACGAGCAGTACTTC. Translating gives CASSAGEFYEQYF.

V and J are TRBV6-1 and TRBJ2-3, with TRBD1 matching over 8 bases. V was pared by 6 bases and J by 4 bases, with 9 bases of the junction left unmatched. In germline, CDR1 is MNHNS, CDR2 SASEGT. This CDR3 is 15 amino acids long. This CDR3 is CASRLTGVRADTQYF. The CDR3 region has the DNA TGTGCCAGCAGACTGACAGGGGTTAGGGCAGATACGCAGTATTTT.